Each of the 20 T cell receptor beta chains below was sequenced from the same sample in a study of T cell changes during pregnancy in multiple sclerosis. Profiled with immunoSEQ multiplex PCR; TCRdb holds only in-frame clones, not every one. The sample lists about 85,000 clones; roughly 90% were seen once. The input for sequencing was peripheral blood, taken in the first trimester of pregnancy. These TCRs come from a female donor with multiple sclerosis, enrolled in a pregnancy study.

This sequence joins TRBV28 and TRBJ1-2; possible D gene TRBD1, 6 bases. In germline, CDR1 is MDHEN, CDR2 SYDVKM. V shed 3 bases and J shed 7 bases, with 21 bases lying between them. There are 16 residues in the CDR3. The CDR3 region is CASSFIGGRENRGYTF. DNA for the CDR3: TGTGCCAGCAGTTTCATCGGGGGGCGGGAAAATCGTGGCTACACCTTC.

This chain uses TRBV27 with TRBJ2-1; weak D call: TRBD2 (7 bases). Germline V gene lookup returns CDR1 MNHEY and CDR2 SMNVEV (reference sequence). Trimming pared 6 bases from V and 5 bases from J, leaving 17 bases between. The CDR3 is made up of 15 amino acids. CDR3 loop: CASSTRGGHNNEQFF. CDR3 bases: TGTGCCAGCAGCACTAGGGGGGGCCATAACAATGAGCAGTTCTTC.

The genes are TRBV7-3 and TRBJ2-1; tentatively, D is TRBD2 (7 bases). Per germline, CDR1 SGHTA and CDR2 FQGTGA. This CDR3 has 18 residues. Trimming removed 4 bases at V and 3 bases at J, with 22 bases between. This CDR3 is CASSSLGAEGGNYNEQFF. CDR3 DNA: TGTGCCAGCAGCTCCCTGGGAGCGGAGGGGGGGAACTACAATGAGCAGTTCTTC.

This clone was detected only once. It is unclear where the CDR3 begins or ends on the DNA, so no DNA is shown, and the CDR3 is as TCRdb lists it. The V and J genes are TRBV13 and TRBJ2-2; the D segment call TRBD2 is taken from the table without a DNA check. The CDR3 region is 16 residues in length, termini included. Germline V lookup: CDR1 PRHDT, CDR2 FYEKMQ (reference sequence). CDR3 sequence reads: CASSFGLSFGAGELFF.

This sequence joins TRBV28 and TRBJ2-2, with D perhaps matching TRBD1 (6 bases). Germline V gene sequence: CDR1 MDHEN, CDR2 SYDVKM. V was pared by 6 bases and J by 3 bases, with 8 bases between. The CDR3 has 13 amino acids. The DNA of the CDR3 is TGTGCCAGCAGACAGGGCTACACCGGGGAGCTGTTTTTT. Protein sequence: CASRQGYTGELFF.

This clone appeared a single time. This chain joins TRBV6-1 and TRBJ1-1; tentatively, D is TRBD1 (6 bases). Trimming cost V 5 bases and J 8 bases, with 18 bases left between them. Germline V lookup: CDR1 MNHNS, CDR2 SASEGT. The CDR3 runs to 14 residues. CDR3 sequence reads: CASSWAQGRTEAFF. As DNA, the CDR3 is TGTGCCAGCAGTTGGGCACAGGGACGGACAGAAGCTTTCTTT.

The chain carries TRBV29-1 and TRBJ2-3; possibly TRBD2 for D (5 bases). The CDR3 has 13 residues. From germline, CDR1 is SQVTM and CDR2 ANQGSEA. The V end was cut by 4 bases, the J end by 6 bases, with 14 bases between. CDR3 DNA sequence: TGCAGCGTTGCCACCACTCCGGGGGATACGCAGTATTTT. Protein product: CSVATTPGDTQYF.

The chain uses TRBV19 and TRBJ2-7, with a possible D match to TRBD1 (5 bases). This CDR3 is built from 12 residues. Trimming left V 2 bases short and J 5 bases short, with 7 bases between. Germline V lookup: CDR1 LNHDA, CDR2 SQIVND (reference sequence). The CDR3 sequence: CASSILGDEQYF. The CDR3 bases are TGTGCCAGTAGTATATTAGGGGACGAGCAGTACTTC.

The CDR3 nucleotides read TGTGCCAGTATCGACAGGAGCTCCTATAATTCACCCCTCCACTTT. This sequence encodes CASIDRSSYNSPLHF. The chain combines TRBV19 with TRBJ1-6; D possibly corresponds to TRBD1 (6 bases). CDR1 is LNHDA, CDR2 SQIVND, per germline (reference sequence). V was cut by 7 bases and J by 0 bases, with 10 bases left in between. The CDR3 has 15 amino acids.

V is TRBV15 and J is TRBJ2-3; 11 positions agree with TRBD2. This CDR3 is 18 amino acids long. CDR1 LNHNV and CDR2 YYDKDF come from the germline V gene (reference sequence). The trim removed 0 bases at V and 0 bases at J, leaving 5 bases unmatched. CDR3 in amino acids: CATSRDKGLAASTDTQYF. The CDR3 DNA reads as TGTGCCACCAGCAGAGATAAGGGACTAGCGGCTAGCACAGATACGCAGTATTTT.

The rearrangement uses TRBV25-1 and TRBJ2-1; 9 bases fit TRBD2. J gave up 2 bases and V 5 bases, and 4 bases lay outside the gene matches. The V gene's germline CDR1 is MGHDK and CDR2 SYGVNS. This CDR3 comprises 15 residues. The CDR3 sequence is CASSFLAGPYNEQFF. The CDR3 DNA follows: TGTGCCAGCAGTTTCCTAGCGGGGCCCTACAATGAGCAGTTCTTC.

This chain links TRBV15 with TRBJ2-7, with a weak D call TRBD2 (6 bases). The germline CDR1 and CDR2 sequences are LNHNV and YYDKDF (reference sequence). The CDR3 is 13 residues long. V was trimmed by 0 bases and J by 5 bases, leaving 8 bases between them. The CDR3 sequence is CATSRDPGDEQYF. The DNA of the CDR3 is TGTGCCACCAGCAGAGATCCGGGGGACGAGCAGTACTTC.

This clone was found a few times. This sample includes further DNA sequences coding for the same CDR3. This chain links TRBV20-1 with TRBJ2-1; TRBD2 might be the D (5 bases). Deletions cut 1 base from V and 8 bases from J, with 6 bases between. CDR3 length equals 11 residues. CDR1 DFQATT and CDR2 SNEGSKA come from the germline V gene (reference sequence). Here the CDR3 reads CSARGRDEQFF. Here the CDR3 DNA reads TGCAGTGCTAGAGGGCGGGATGAGCAGTTCTTC.

The J gene is TRBJ2-5, the V gene TRBV13, with 10 bases fitting TRBD1. The CDR3 has 16 amino acids. CDR1 and CDR2 from the germline V gene are PRHDT and FYEKMQ (reference sequence). J lost 4 bases, V lost 5 bases, and 10 bases had no gene match. In nucleotides, the CDR3 is TGTGCCAGCAGCCCCACGACAGGGGGCGAGGGAGAGACCCAGTACTTC. Amino acids: CASSPTTGGEGETQYF. Full variable domain (missing parts from reference TRBV13 and TRBJ2-5): AAGVIQSPRHLIKEKRETATLKCYPIPRHDTVYWYQQGPGQDPQFLISFYEKMQSDKGSIPDRFSAQQFSDYHSELNMSSLELGDSALYFCASSPTTGGEGETQYFGPGTRLLVL.

V and J are TRBV7-6 and TRBJ2-7, with 9 bases matching TRBD2. Germline V gene data show CDR1 as SGHVS and CDR2 as FNYEAQ. The V gene end was trimmed by 0 bases and the J gene end by 3 bases; junction bases not matched to a gene: 6. The CDR3 totals 16 residues. CDR3 bases: TGTGCCAGCAGCTTAGCTGTTAGCGGGGGAGTCTACGAGCAGTACTTC. Translation: CASSLAVSGGVYEQYF.

The chain combines TRBV6-4 with TRBJ2-1; TRBD2 agrees at 8 bases. CDR1 and CDR2 (germline): MRHNA, SNTAGT. The V segment lost 0 bases and the J segment 6 bases; nucleotides outside the gene matches: 1. CDR3 length equals 14 residues. As DNA, the CDR3 is TGTGCCAGCAGTGACTCCGGGACTAGCAATGAGCAGTTCTTC. Translation: CASSDSGTSNEQFF.

This rearrangement joins TRBV1 to TRBJ2-1; TRBD2 is the table's D call and was not checked against the DNA. TRBV1 is classified as a pseudogene. CDR3 length: 15 amino acids. The CDR3 DNA reads as TGCACCAGCAGCCAAGACACGGGAGTGTCAAATGAGCAGTTCTTC. Amino acids: CTSSQDTGVSNEQFF.

This chain uses TRBV10-3 with TRBJ1-2; D gene ambiguous. From germline, CDR1 is ENHRY and CDR2 SYGVKD. This CDR3 region has 12 residues. V lost 2 bases, J lost 7 bases, and 8 bases lay in between. CDR3 nucleotides: TGTGCCATCAGTGAGGTACAGACTGGCTACACCTTC. It encodes CAISEVQTGYTF.

This chain connects TRBV6-1 to TRBJ1-5; 8 nucleotides agree with TRBD1. CDR3 size: 14 residues. Germline lookup yields CDR1 MNHNS and CDR2 SASEGT. Trimming cost V 9 bases and J 3 bases; bases outside gene matches: 7. The chain's CDR3 is CASLTGDFNQPQHF. The CDR3 DNA is TGTGCCAGTTTGACAGGGGACTTCAATCAGCCCCAGCATTTT.

This sequence joins TRBV27 and TRBJ1-6, with D possibly TRBD1 on 5 matching bases. Trimming pared 7 bases from V and 3 bases from J, leaving 16 bases between. Per germline, CDR1 MNHEY and CDR2 SMNVEV (reference sequence). The CDR3 is 16 amino acids. CDR3 sequence reads: CASIPDRVSYNSPLHF. The CDR3 DNA reads as TGTGCCAGCATCCCCGACAGAGTCAGCTATAATTCACCCCTCCACTTT.